The source of this TCR beta chain is a study of blood T cell repertoires in COVID-19. Study-wide context: Researchers got acute and convalescent COVID-19 samples from the United States, Italy and Spain.

Data came from immunoSEQ multiplex PCR; TCRdb stores just in-frame clones and leaves some out. The sample shows more than 95,000 clones, roughly 85% of them seen only once. V was clipped by 0 bases and J by 0 bases, with 26 bases between them. The CDR3 length is 22 residues. Germline V gives CDR1 LGHDT, CDR2 YNNKEL (reference sequence). Sequencing used peripheral blood. The rearrangement uses TRBV3-1 (or the pseudogene TRBV3-2) and TRBJ2-2, with D tentatively TRBD1 (5 bases). This clonotype was sampled from a human donor in a cohort sampled during active COVID-19. The DNA for the CDR3 is TGTGCCAGCAGCCAAGATGTACCAGACGAGTTGGACATCTACGCGAACACCGGGGAGCTGTTTTTT. It is translated as CASSQDVPDELDIYANTGELFF.